This T cell receptor beta chain was documented in a study of identical twins. Findings and limits, study-wide: In monozygotic twins, models underestimated the sharing of out-of-frame TCR alpha.

This clonotype occurred many times. No antigen is known for it. This CDR3 has 14 amino acids. V was clipped by 4 bases and J by 6 bases, with 16 bases between them. Germline V gene sequence: CDR1 MNHEY, CDR2 SVGEGT. Addition of a universal primer site occurred through template switching, and cDNA carried unique molecular identifiers. TCRdb re-called the 5' RACE reads through MiXCR, storing one row per CDR3 protein. The sample yields some 590,000 distinct CDR3 sequences, 9% to 10% seen once. This sample was also put to use in a study of yellow fever vaccine responses in identical twins.

This clonotype was sampled from a young woman in good health. The sequenced sample was PBMCs. The genes are TRBV6-2 or TRBV6-3 and TRBJ2-7; D gene unclear. This CDR3 is CASSSLNYLIEQYF. DNA of the CDR3: TGTGCCAGCAGTTCTCTGAACTACTTGATCGAGCAGTACTTC.